One and the same sample provided the 12 T cell receptor beta chains below, sequenced in a study of cytomegalovirus exposure and HLA in healthy donors. Assay: immunoSEQ multiplex PCR; the TCRdb copy retains only in-frame clones and omits some. This sample carries about 160,000 clones, less than 90% of them seen once, and the ten largest clones take 2% to 2.5%. The sample was PBMCs. All receptors derive from a woman in her late teens or twenties in good health and CMV-seronegative.

This chain connects TRBV9 to TRBJ2-7; 8 bases agree with TRBD1. V was clipped by 4 bases and J by 5 bases; unmatched bases: 8. CDR3 length equals 14 residues. CDR1 is SGDLS and CDR2 is YYNGEE in the germline V gene. The CDR3 sequence is CASSPWTGRDEQYF. Here the CDR3 DNA reads TGTGCCAGCAGCCCGTGGACAGGGCGCGACGAGCAGTACTTC. Using reference TRBV9 and TRBJ2-7 for the parts outside the CDR3, the full variable domain is DSGVTQTPKHLITATGQRVTLRCSPRSGDLSVYWYQQSLDQGLQFLIQYYNGEERAKGNILERFSAQQFPDLHSELNLSSLELGDSALYFCASSPWTGRDEQYFGPGTRLTVT.

Details on this clone: The junction departs from germline at one end; a sequencing error may be responsible. The J gene is TRBJ2-5, the V gene TRBV9; D is perhaps TRBD2 (5 bases). Germline CDR1 is SGDLS and CDR2 is YYNGEE. This CDR3 is 13 amino acids long. The CDR3, as DNA: TGTGCCAGCAGCGTAGGAGGGCAAGAGGCCCAGTACTTC. Translated: CASSVGGQEAQYF.

The CDR3 spells CASSPTPSPGQNGYTF. As DNA, the CDR3 is TGCGCCAGCAGCCCGACGCCTTCCCCGGGACAGAATGGCTACACCTTC. The chain combines TRBV5-1 with TRBJ1-2; the match to TRBD1 covers 7 bases. The length of the CDR3 is 16 residues. CDR1 SGHRS and CDR2 YFSETQ come from the germline V gene. Trimming cost V 4 bases and J 6 bases; bases outside gene matches: 15.

This clone was counted once. This rearrangement joins TRBV5-4 to TRBJ2-1, with 13 bases identical to TRBD2. The germline gives CDR1 SGHNT, CDR2 YYREEE (reference sequence). The CDR3 covers 17 residues. Unmatched junction bases numbered 10, after V lost 4 bases and J lost 6 bases. The CDR3 DNA is TGTGCCAGCAGCCAAGATCCACTAGCGGGAGGGCGCAATGAGCAGTTCTTC. Amino acid sequence: CASSQDPLAGGRNEQFF.

The chain links TRBV6-5 to TRBJ2-5, with a tentative D call TRBD2 (7 bases). Trimming pared 4 bases from V and 3 bases from J, leaving 12 bases between. CDR3 length: 14 residues. From germline, CDR1 is MNHEY and CDR2 SVGAGI. CDR3 nucleotide sequence: TGTGCCAGCAGTTTTGGGGGGGCTGAAGAGACCCAGTACTTC. It is translated as CASSFGGAEETQYF.

This clone has only a few counts. CDR3 residues: CASSPDRVNYGYTF. CDR3 DNA: TGTGCCAGCAGTCCCGACAGGGTCAACTATGGCTACACCTTC. V gene TRBV5-5 combines with J gene TRBJ1-2, with 7 bases lining up with TRBD1. Germline CDR1 reads SGHKS; CDR2 reads YYEKEE (reference sequence). This CDR3 has 14 amino acids. V was pared by 5 bases and J by 2 bases, with 6 bases of the junction left unmatched.

The rearrangement links TRBV5-8 to TRBJ2-4; D is possibly TRBD2 (5 bases). Trimming cost V 4 bases and J 13 bases, with 15 bases left between them. Per germline, CDR1 SGHTS and CDR2 YDEGEE. The CDR3 contains 12 residues. CDR3 bases: TGTGCCAGCAGCCTCGGTAAGGGAGTCCAGTACTTC. Translation: CASSLGKGVQYF.

V and J are TRBV5-6 and TRBJ2-1; D is perhaps TRBD1 (5 bases). This CDR3 has 14 residues. CDR1 SGHDT and CDR2 YYEEEE come from the germline V gene. V was clipped by 3 bases and J by 9 bases, with 16 bases between them. The CDR3 DNA is TGTGCCAGCAGCTCAACCCGACTGGACACTGAGCAGTTCTTC. Protein sequence: CASSSTRLDTEQFF.

The V and J genes are TRBV14 and TRBJ1-1, with D perhaps TRBD1 (6 bases). The CDR3 is 17 amino acids. The germline CDR1 and CDR2 sequences are SGHDN and FVKESK. Trimming took 3 bases from V and 5 from J, leaving 22 bases between them. The DNA of the CDR3 is TGTGCCAGCAGCCACGGCCAGGGGACAATCTCAAGGACTGAAGCTTTCTTT. Protein sequence: CASSHGQGTISRTEAFF.

A note on this clone: One end of the junction is discordant with germline, which a read error may explain. The J gene is TRBJ2-5, the V gene TRBV5-6; D perhaps matches TRBD1 (6 bases). The germline V gene has CDR1 SGHDT and CDR2 YYEEEE. This CDR3 comprises 14 residues. The CDR3 sequence: CASSMTDRQVTQYF. The CDR3 DNA reads as TGTGCCAGCAGCATGACCGACAGGCAAGTGACCCAGTACTTC.

The chain joins TRBV7-2 to TRBJ1-2, with 7 bases aligning to TRBD1. The CDR3 has 15 residues. With 2 bases clipped from V and 6 bases from J, the junction kept 9 bases outside the gene matches. Germline V gene sequence: CDR1 SGHTA, CDR2 FQGNSA. This CDR3 is CASSLRQGRKNGYTF. The CDR3 region has the DNA TGTGCCAGCAGCTTAAGACAGGGCAGGAAAAATGGCTACACCTTC.

The J gene is TRBJ2-3, the V gene TRBV6-1; D not certain. The V and J ends lost 1 base and 1 base respectively, with 3 bases between them. The CDR3 length is 13 residues. The germline gives CDR1 MNHNS, CDR2 SASEGT. CDR3 loop: CASSEGGTDTQYF. The CDR3 DNA reads TGTGCCAGCAGTGAAGGAGGCACAGATACGCAGTATTTT.